This TCR beta chain is drawn from a study of tissue T cells after allogeneic stem cell transplantation. Comparators without hematopoietic cell transplant had other cancers, at least five gastrointestinal samples, and no known gastrointestinal disease. The CDR3 has 12 amino acids. V was trimmed by 3 bases and J by 9 bases, leaving 9 bases between them. In germline, CDR1 is SEHNR, CDR2 FQNEAQ (reference sequence). The method was immunoSEQ multiplex PCR; TCRdb's version includes in-frame clones alone and lacks a portion of them. The profile shows some 24,000 clones, roughly 80% of them singletons. The chain joins TRBV7-9 to TRBJ1-3; D is undetermined. Sequenced material: tissue from the ileum, taken at autopsy. The TCR sequence derives from a female donor older than 55 with lung cancer. The CDR3, as DNA: TGTGCCAGCAGCTTCGAGGTGCTCACCATATATTTT. The encoded protein is CASSFEVLTIYF.